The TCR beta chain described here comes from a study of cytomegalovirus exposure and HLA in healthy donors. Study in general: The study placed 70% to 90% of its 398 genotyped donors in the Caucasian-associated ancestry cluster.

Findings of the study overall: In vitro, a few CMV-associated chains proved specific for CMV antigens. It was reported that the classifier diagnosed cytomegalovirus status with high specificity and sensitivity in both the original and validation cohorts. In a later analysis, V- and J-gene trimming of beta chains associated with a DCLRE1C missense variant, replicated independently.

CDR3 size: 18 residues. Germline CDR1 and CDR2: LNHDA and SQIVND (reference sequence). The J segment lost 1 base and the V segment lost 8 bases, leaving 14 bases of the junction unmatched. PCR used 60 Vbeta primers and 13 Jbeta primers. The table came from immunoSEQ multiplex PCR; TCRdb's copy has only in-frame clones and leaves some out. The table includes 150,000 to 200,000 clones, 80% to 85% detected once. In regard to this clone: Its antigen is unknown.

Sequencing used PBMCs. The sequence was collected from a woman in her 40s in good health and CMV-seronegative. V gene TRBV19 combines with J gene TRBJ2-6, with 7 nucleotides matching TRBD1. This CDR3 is CASSETGVGQSGANVLTF. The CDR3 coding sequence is TGTGCCAGTTCGGAAACAGGGGTCGGACAGTCTGGGGCCAACGTCCTGACTTTC.